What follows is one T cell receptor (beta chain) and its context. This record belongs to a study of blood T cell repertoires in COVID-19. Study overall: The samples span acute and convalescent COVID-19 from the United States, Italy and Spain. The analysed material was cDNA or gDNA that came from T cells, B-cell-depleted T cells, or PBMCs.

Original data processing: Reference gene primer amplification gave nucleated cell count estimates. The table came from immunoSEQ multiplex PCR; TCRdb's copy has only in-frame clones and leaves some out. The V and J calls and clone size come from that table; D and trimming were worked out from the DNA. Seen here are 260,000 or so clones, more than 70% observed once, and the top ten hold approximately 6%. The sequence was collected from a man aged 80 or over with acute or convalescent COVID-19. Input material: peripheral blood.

The CDR3 region is CASRPRLLQETQYF. In DNA form, the CDR3 reads TGCGCCAGCAGACCGCGCCTCCTCCAAGAGACCCAGTACTTC. This chain links TRBV5-1 with TRBJ2-5, with D hard to call. V was trimmed by 5 bases and J by 1 base, leaving 12 bases between them. The CDR3 contains 14 residues. Per germline, CDR1 SGHRS and CDR2 YFSETQ.